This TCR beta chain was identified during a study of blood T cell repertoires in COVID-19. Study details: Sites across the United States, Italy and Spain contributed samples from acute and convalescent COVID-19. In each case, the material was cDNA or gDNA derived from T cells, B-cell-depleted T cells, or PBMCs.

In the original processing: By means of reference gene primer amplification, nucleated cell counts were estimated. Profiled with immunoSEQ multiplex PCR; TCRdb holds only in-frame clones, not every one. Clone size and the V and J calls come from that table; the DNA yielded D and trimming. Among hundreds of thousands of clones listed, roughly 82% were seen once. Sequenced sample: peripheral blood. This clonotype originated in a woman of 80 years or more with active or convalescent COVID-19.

The CDR3 region is CASSTGLYGNTIYF. CDR3 in DNA: TGTGCCAGCAGCACAGGTTTGTACGGAAACACCATATATTTT. The rearrangement links TRBV27 to TRBJ1-3; possible D gene TRBD1, 5 bases. Germline V lookup: CDR1 MNHEY, CDR2 SMNVEV (reference sequence). The CDR3 loop spans 14 amino acids. V was trimmed by 6 bases and J by 4 bases, leaving 13 bases between them.